Below are 5 T cell receptor beta chains sequenced from a single sample in a study of T-cell reconstitution after alpha-beta-depleted transplantation in children. It was with unique molecular identifiers that the TCRbeta library was prepared. TCRdb processed the PCR reads anew with MiXCR; each CDR3 protein has one entry. The sample contains fewer than 550,000 distinct CDR3 sequences, about an eighth of which appear only once. The sample here was PBMCs, mostly from graft donor cells, taken 180 days after TCRalphabeta/CD19-depleted stem cell transplant. The source is a female patient aged 2-15 years who had a stem cell transplant for aplastic anemia, so the T cells may come from the graft donor.

The chain recombines TRBV20-1 with TRBJ2-1; TRBD2 aligns across 13 bases. Germline lookup yields CDR1 DFQATT and CDR2 SNEGSKA (reference sequence). This CDR3 spans 15 amino acids. The V segment lost 1 base and the J segment 5 bases; nucleotides outside the gene matches: 2. The DNA of the CDR3 is TGCAGTGCTAGAGGACTAGCGGGAGGCCACAATGAGCAGTTCTTC. This codes for CSARGLAGGHNEQFF.

This clonotype occurred many times. The rearrangement joins TRBV12-3 or TRBV12-4 to TRBJ2-7; 11 nucleotides match TRBD2. The CDR3 sequence is 14 residues long. The junction had 4 bases not matched to a gene; V was cut back by 7 bases and J by 2 bases. CDR3 amino acids: CASTTSGIAYEQYF. The CDR3 bases are TGTGCCAGCACGACTAGCGGGATAGCCTACGAGCAGTACTTC.

The CDR3 loop is CASSRGGGYNEQFF. DNA of the CDR3: TGTGCCAGCAGCCGGGGGGGCGGGTACAATGAGCAGTTCTTC. This chain uses TRBV4-2 with TRBJ2-1; D perhaps matches TRBD2 (7 bases). This CDR3 is built from 14 residues. Germline V gene sequence: CDR1 LGHNA, CDR2 YNFKEQ. V was cut by 4 bases and J by 4 bases, with 11 bases left in between.

V gene TRBV29-1 combines with J gene TRBJ2-7; 7 nucleotides agree with TRBD1. The CDR3 length is 14 residues. The V segment lost 7 bases and the J segment 3 bases; nucleotides outside the gene matches: 12. CDR1 and CDR2 from the germline V gene are SQVTM and ANQGSEA. In DNA form, the CDR3 reads TGCAGCGCTAGGGGGCGAGGTGAGAGCTACGAGCAGTACTTC. Amino acids: CSARGRGESYEQYF.

The DNA for the CDR3 is TGTGCCAGCAGCGCGGACAGGGGTACACGAGAGACCCAGTACTTC. This encodes CASSADRGTRETQYF. V and J are TRBV5-6 and TRBJ2-5, with 9 bases aligning to TRBD1. The CDR3 runs to 15 residues. Trimming at V came to 4 bases and at J to 4 bases, leaving 8 bases not matched to a gene. Germline loops: CDR1 SGHDT, CDR2 YYEEEE. The full variable domain, with the rest looked up from reference TRBV5-6 and TRBJ2-5, is DAGVTQSPTHLIKTRGQQVTLRCSPKSGHDTVSWYQQALGQGPQFIFQYYEEEERQRGNFPDRFSGHQFPNYSSELNVNALLLGDSALYLCASSADRGTRETQYFGPGTRLLVL.